The subject of this entry is one T cell receptor (beta chain). With 4 bases removed from V and 0 bases from J, the gap between germline ends came to 12 bases. Germline V gives CDR1 KGHDR, CDR2 SFDVKD. CDR3 size: 16 residues. The entry originates in a study of T-cell memory formation after mild COVID-19. TCRdb recomputed calls from the 5' RACE reads with MiXCR, one row per CDR3 protein. Of approximately 500,000 distinct CDR3 sequences listed, approximately 25% are singletons. Sequenced material: PBMCs or a T cell subset sorted from them (not recorded which). The chain links TRBV24-1 to TRBJ2-1, with D possibly TRBD1 on 6 matching bases. The sequence derives from an adult woman who had mild COVID-19 (a few samples of this study predate the infection). Cell type and time point are not known. CDR3 DNA: TGTGCCACCAGTGACCAAACGGACAGCTCCTACAATGAGCAGTTCTTC. It yields the protein CATSDQTDSSYNEQFF.